The 24 T cell receptor beta chains reported below all come from one sample, sequenced in a study of blood T cell repertoires in COVID-19. Assay: immunoSEQ multiplex PCR; the TCRdb copy retains only in-frame clones and omits some. The repertoire holds 120,000 to 150,000 clones, with 79% as singletons. What was sequenced was peripheral blood. Receptors were obtained from a man aged 45-65 years with active or convalescent COVID-19.

This sequence joins TRBV5-1 and TRBJ1-4, with D perhaps matching TRBD1 (6 bases). The CDR3 has 15 amino acids. Looked up from germline, CDR1 is SGHRS and CDR2 is YFSETQ. Trimming took 2 bases from V and 6 from J, leaving 14 bases between them. The CDR3 loop reads CASSFGGYDDEKLFF. The CDR3 region has the DNA TGCGCCAGCAGCTTTGGGGGCTATGATGATGAAAAACTGTTTTTT.

This clone was picked up a small number of times. The V call is TRBV28, the J call TRBJ1-4; D is uncertain. The CDR3 runs to 14 residues. The V end was cut by 3 bases, the J end by 3 bases, with 8 bases between. CDR1 and CDR2 (germline): MDHEN, SYDVKM. The CDR3 sequence is CASSFQQANEKLFF. In DNA form, the CDR3 reads TGTGCCAGCAGTTTTCAGCAGGCTAATGAAAAACTGTTTTTT.

The chain joins TRBV7-3 to TRBJ2-3; D gene uncertain. The germline V gene encodes CDR1 SGHTA and CDR2 FQGTGA. V was trimmed by 2 bases and J by 0 bases, leaving 9 bases between them. The CDR3 has 15 residues. The CDR3 region is CASSLLGPSTDTQYF. The CDR3 DNA reads as TGTGCCAGCAGCTTACTCGGTCCGAGCACAGATACGCAGTATTTT.

This chain's CDR3 is CASSLEGQGREGANVLTF. Written as DNA, the CDR3 is TGCGCCAGCAGCTTGGAAGGACAGGGGAGAGAAGGGGCCAACGTCCTGACTTTC. The chain recombines TRBV5-1 with TRBJ2-6; 9 bases fit TRBD1. V lost 0 bases, J lost 4 bases, and 8 bases stayed unmatched. The germline CDR1 and CDR2 sequences are SGHRS and YFSETQ. The CDR3 sequence is 18 residues long.

The chain employs TRBV7-8 and TRBJ2-7; D gene uncertain. Trimming took 1 base from V and 2 from J, leaving 15 bases between them. The CDR3 contains 16 residues. Germline V gives CDR1 SGHVS, CDR2 FQNEAQ. The CDR3 region is CASSLVETHGTYEQYF. CDR3 nucleotide sequence: TGTGCCAGCAGCTTAGTTGAGACTCACGGAACCTACGAGCAGTACTTC.

Here the CDR3 reads CATTDISAEGYTF. CDR3 in DNA: TGTGCCACTACGGACATCTCGGCGGAGGGCTACACCTTC. The chain joins TRBV19 to TRBJ1-2; maybe TRBD1 (5 bases). V was pared by 10 bases and J by 8 bases, with 20 bases between. CDR1 is LNHDA, CDR2 SQIVND, per germline (reference sequence). This CDR3 is 13 amino acids long.

The chain is built from TRBV5-5 and TRBJ2-3; D unclear. The V gene's germline CDR1 is SGHKS and CDR2 YYEKEE (reference sequence). The V gene lost 5 bases and the J gene lost 1 base, with 20 bases spanning the gap. The CDR3 is 17 residues long. The CDR3 reads CASRPSARIRGTDTQYF. The CDR3 DNA reads as TGTGCCAGCAGGCCGTCCGCTCGAATTCGAGGCACAGATACGCAGTATTTT.

The CDR3 loop is CASTNIRGGRGATNEKLFF. CDR3 sequence (DNA): TGTGCCAGCACGAACATCCGCGGGGGCAGGGGTGCAACTAATGAAAAACTGTTTTTT. The rearrangement joins TRBV7-6 to TRBJ1-4, with TRBD1 as a possible D gene (6 bases). Trimming pared 7 bases from V and 0 bases from J, leaving 24 bases between. This CDR3 spans 19 amino acids. Germline V gene data show CDR1 as SGHVS and CDR2 as FNYEAQ.

The count of this clone is one. The chain joins TRBV28 to TRBJ1-5; D ambiguous. Germline V CDR1 and CDR2: MDHEN, SYDVKM. This CDR3 contains 15 residues. Trimming removed 2 bases from V and 1 base from J, with 9 bases in between. CDR3 nucleotides: TGTGCCAGCAGTTTAGGCCAAAGAAGCAATCAGCCCCAGCATTTT. This encodes CASSLGQRSNQPQHF.

This sequence joins TRBV19 and TRBJ1-6; 10 nucleotides agree with TRBD1. The germline V gene encodes CDR1 LNHDA and CDR2 SQIVND (reference sequence). The CDR3 runs to 15 residues. J gave up 8 bases and V 3 bases, and 4 bases lay outside the gene matches. CDR3: CASSILGQGDSPLHF. CDR3 bases: TGTGCCAGTAGTATTCTCGGACAGGGGGATTCACCCCTCCACTTT. Full variable domain (outside the CDR3, taken from reference TRBV19 and TRBJ1-6): DGGITQSPKYLFRKEGQNVTLSCEQNLNHDAMYWYRQDPGQGLRLIYYSQIVNDFQKGDIAEGYSVSREKKESFPLTVTSAQKNPTAFYLCASSILGQGDSPLHFGNGTRLTVT.

V is TRBV6-5 and J is TRBJ2-7; 10 bases map to TRBD2. Germline CDR1 and CDR2: MNHEY and SVGAGI. The CDR3 has 15 amino acids. V shed 5 bases, J shed 2 bases, and the junction held 6 bases outside the gene matches. The CDR3 sequence: CASSPPSGRAYEQYF. In nucleotides, the CDR3 is TGTGCCAGCAGTCCGCCAAGCGGGAGGGCCTACGAGCAGTACTTC.

The rearrangement uses TRBV5-1 and TRBJ2-7; TRBD1 matches at 10 bases. The CDR3 loop spans 17 amino acids. Germline values: CDR1 SGHRS, CDR2 YFSETQ. The J segment lost 4 bases and the V segment lost 3 bases, leaving 13 bases of the junction unmatched. Here the CDR3 DNA reads TGCGCCAGCAGCTCCCCCGGGACAGGGGATCCAGATTACGAGCAGTACTTC. It specifies CASSSPGTGDPDYEQYF.

Only a few counts were recorded for this clone. The chain is built from TRBV4-2 and TRBJ2-3, with 9 bases that match TRBD2. The CDR3 totals 16 residues. J lost 3 bases, V lost 1 base, and 5 bases had no gene match. CDR1 and CDR2 from the germline V gene are LGHNA and YNFKEQ. CDR3: CASSQAAAGGTDTQYF. CDR3 bases: TGTGCCAGCAGCCAAGCGGCAGCGGGAGGAACAGATACGCAGTATTTT.

This chain joins TRBV14 and TRBJ2-5; 13 bases align to TRBD2. After removal of 1 base from V and 4 bases from J, the junction contained 6 bases not matched to a gene. The CDR3 loop spans 17 amino acids. The germline gives CDR1 SGHDN, CDR2 FVKESK. The CDR3 DNA sequence: TGTGCCAGCAGCCAAGTTTTCGGACTAGCGGGAGCAGAGACCCAGTACTTC. As protein: CASSQVFGLAGAETQYF.

The chain is built from TRBV5-4 and TRBJ2-1; TRBD2 matches at 8 bases. The germline CDR1 and CDR2 sequences are SGHNT and YYREEE (reference sequence). There are 16 residues in the CDR3. The V segment lost 0 bases and the J segment 0 bases; nucleotides outside the gene matches: 2. CDR3: CASSLDSGSSYNEQFF. The CDR3 nucleotides are TGTGCCAGCAGCTTGGACAGCGGGAGCTCCTACAATGAGCAGTTCTTC.

A few counts support this clone. The genes are TRBV19 and TRBJ1-1; 7 positions agree with TRBD1. V was clipped by 6 bases and J by 3 bases; unmatched bases: 10. Germline V CDR1 and CDR2: LNHDA, SQIVND (reference sequence). This CDR3 has 15 amino acids. The CDR3 region is CASRLQGGGYTEAFF. Written as DNA, the CDR3 is TGTGCCAGTAGACTGCAAGGGGGCGGCTACACTGAAGCTTTCTTT.

DNA of the CDR3: TGTGCCAGCAGCTCCCCCTCCAGAGCTCGGAGGTACGAGCAGTACTTC. Protein sequence: CASSSPSRARRYEQYF. The rearrangement joins TRBV7-9 to TRBJ2-7; D is perhaps TRBD2 (5 bases). CDR1 is SEHNR and CDR2 is FQNEAQ in the germline V gene (reference sequence). CDR3 size: 16 residues. The V and J ends lost 4 bases and 4 bases respectively, with 20 bases between them.

DNA for the CDR3: TGTGCCAGTAGTATCGGACTAGCGGGAGAGCAGTACTTC. This gives the protein CASSIGLAGEQYF. This sequence joins TRBV19 and TRBJ2-7; the match to TRBD2 covers 12 bases. The trim removed 3 bases at V and 7 bases at J, leaving 1 base unmatched. Germline V gene data show CDR1 as LNHDA and CDR2 as SQIVND (reference sequence). This CDR3 is built from 13 residues. The entire variable domain, with the rest obtained from reference TRBV19 and TRBJ2-7, is as follows: DGGITQSPKYLFRKEGQNVTLSCEQNLNHDAMYWYRQDPGQGLRLIYYSQIVNDFQKGDIAEGYSVSREKKESFPLTVTSAQKNPTAFYLCASSIGLAGEQYFGPGTRLTVT.

The chain employs TRBV30 and TRBJ2-3; 11 positions match TRBD2. J was trimmed by 0 bases and V by 2 bases; bases with no gene match: 4. This CDR3 has 16 residues. Germline CDR1 and CDR2: GTSNPN and SVGIG (reference sequence). CDR3 in DNA: TGTGCCTGGAGTCCGGGACTAGCGGCCAGCACAGATACGCAGTATTTT. It specifies CAWSPGLAASTDTQYF.

In this sample, this clone turned up once. This chain joins TRBV4-1 and TRBJ1-1; no clear D. CDR1 is MGHRA, CDR2 YSYEKL, per germline. The CDR3 is 15 amino acids. V shed 2 bases and J shed 1 base, with 11 bases lying between them. Here the CDR3 reads CASSQIGSGNTEAFF. As DNA, the CDR3 is TGCGCCAGCAGCCAAATCGGGTCCGGGAACACTGAAGCTTTCTTT.

V gene TRBV19 combines with J gene TRBJ2-7; 7 nucleotides agree with TRBD2. This CDR3 region has 14 residues. Germline CDR1 LNHDA, CDR2 SQIVND (reference sequence). The V and J ends lost 4 bases and 5 bases, in that order; junction bases with no gene match: 8. The CDR3 nucleotides are TGTGCCAGTAGTAGAAGCGGGGACCCTCACGAGCAGTACTTC. Translating it yields CASSRSGDPHEQYF.

This clone was seen a single time. The chain has TRBV28 and TRBJ2-1, with TRBD2 matching 7 bases. Per the germline V gene, CDR1 is MDHEN and CDR2 is SYDVKM. CDR3 size: 16 residues. Trimming cost V 4 bases and J 4 bases; bases outside gene matches: 10. CDR3 loop: CASSSAGGERYNEQFF. CDR3 bases: TGTGCCAGCAGTTCCGCTGGGGGGGAAAGGTACAATGAGCAGTTCTTC.

This clone was detected a few times. V is TRBV19 and J is TRBJ1-5; 10 bases match TRBD1. With 3 bases clipped from V and 10 bases from J, the junction kept 6 bases outside the gene matches. The CDR3 runs 14 residues. From germline, CDR1 is LNHDA and CDR2 SQIVND (reference sequence). The CDR3 loop is CASSIGGQGQPQHF. CDR3 in DNA: TGTGCCAGTAGTATTGGGGGACAGGGGCAACCCCAGCATTTT. The entire variable domain, with the rest obtained from reference TRBV19 and TRBJ1-5, is as follows: DGGITQSPKYLFRKEGQNVTLSCEQNLNHDAMYWYRQDPGQGLRLIYYSQIVNDFQKGDIAEGYSVSREKKESFPLTVTSAQKNPTAFYLCASSIGGQGQPQHFGDGTRLSIL.

The chain joins TRBV10-3 to TRBJ2-5; TRBD2 aligns across 8 bases. V was clipped by 8 bases and J by 2 bases; unmatched bases: 13. This CDR3 comprises 16 residues. The germline V gene has CDR1 ENHRY and CDR2 SYGVKD. The CDR3 region has the DNA TGTGCCATCGCCGACTTGAGCGGGAGAGCTCAAGAGACCCAGTACTTC. This codes for CAIADLSGRAQETQYF.